These 5 T cell receptor beta chains came from one sample sequenced in a study of OX40 agonist ivuxolimab in advanced cancers. Measured with immunoSEQ multiplex PCR; TCRdb has only the in-frame clones, and not every one. Of fewer than 80,000 clones listed, 89% are singletons. The sequencing used CD4+ or CD8+ T cells sorted from blood, collected in a trial of the OX40 agonist ivuxolimab. These receptors all come from an adult with an advanced solid tumor such as melanoma, head and neck, liver or kidney cancer.

V and J are TRBV19 and TRBJ2-5; 9 bases are shared with TRBD1. J lost 5 bases, V lost 5 bases, and 9 bases had no gene match. Germline assignment: CDR1 LNHDA and CDR2 SQIVND (reference sequence). CDR3 length equals 15 residues. CDR3 DNA: TGTGCCAGTAGTTCGGGACAGGGCCAATTTGAGACCCAGTACTTC. Translated, it gives CASSSGQGQFETQYF. Full variable domain (rest looked up from reference TRBV19 and TRBJ2-5): DGGITQSPKYLFRKEGQNVTLSCEQNLNHDAMYWYRQDPGQGLRLIYYSQIVNDFQKGDIAEGYSVSREKKESFPLTVTSAQKNPTAFYLCASSSGQGQFETQYFGPGTRLLVL.

The chain joins TRBV7-9 to TRBJ1-6; D remains unclear. CDR3 length: 15 amino acids. V was trimmed by 4 bases and J by 8 bases, leaving 15 bases between them. CDR1 SEHNR and CDR2 FQNEAQ come from the germline V gene (reference sequence). The CDR3 DNA is TGTGCCAGCAGCTCGCGGACTGTTTGGGATTCACCCCTCCACTTT. Translating it yields CASSSRTVWDSPLHF.

Of note for this clone: Other DNA sequences from this sample encode an identical CDR3 as well. This sequence joins TRBV5-6 and TRBJ2-3; 7 nucleotides align to TRBD2. CDR3 length: 15 residues. Trimming took 1 base from V and 0 from J; bases not matched to a gene: 2. Germline V gene data show CDR1 as SGHDT and CDR2 as YYEEEE. Written as DNA, the CDR3 is TGTGCCAGCAGCTTGAGAGCGGGGAGCACAGATACGCAGTATTTT. Translation: CASSLRAGSTDTQYF.

This clone has only a few counts. The chain combines TRBV5-1 with TRBJ1-2, with 7 positions matching TRBD1. Germline CDR1 is SGHRS and CDR2 is YFSETQ. V was pared by 2 bases and J by 4 bases, with 8 bases of the junction left unmatched. The CDR3 is 15 amino acids. In nucleotides, the CDR3 is TGCGCCAGCAGCTTTACCGGGACAGCGGTCTATGGCTACACCTTC. Amino acids: CASSFTGTAVYGYTF. Complete variable domain (other parts from reference TRBV5-1 and TRBJ1-2): KAGVTQTPRYLIKTRGQQVTLSCSPISGHRSVSWYQQTPGQGLQFLFEYFSETQRNKGNFPGRFSGRQFSNSRSEMNVSTLELGDSALYLCASSFTGTAVYGYTFGSGTRLTVV.

The rearrangement uses TRBV6-5 and TRBJ1-1; D possibly corresponds to TRBD1 (6 bases). V lost 0 bases, J lost 3 bases, and 8 bases lay in between. Germline assignment: CDR1 MNHEY and CDR2 SVGAGI. This CDR3 contains 14 residues. This CDR3 is CASSYSRGYTEAFF. In DNA form, the CDR3 reads TGTGCCAGCAGTTACTCGAGGGGGTACACTGAAGCTTTCTTT.